The 5 T cell receptor beta chains below come from one sample, sequenced in a study of T cells in Graves' hyperthyroidism and ophthalmopathy. Amplification of TCR beta CDR3 regions was performed using RNA transcripts as template. First-round RT-PCR of the TCR CDR3 relied on the HTBI primer set. One entry per CDR3 protein results from TCRdb running MiXCR on the multiplex PCR reads. The sample yields roughly 740,000 distinct CDR3 sequences, 16% seen once. Sequenced material: blood. These receptors came from a young man with Graves' hyperthyroidism.

This clonotype was seen many times. The rearrangement links TRBV7-8 to TRBJ2-7; TRBD2 is a possible D gene (5 bases). The CDR3 length is 16 residues. CDR1 and CDR2 (germline): SGHVS, FQNEAQ. V lost 4 bases and J 1 base, leaving 17 bases between the germline ends. CDR3 protein: CASSSGGGLGSYEQYF. CDR3 DNA: TGTGCCAGCAGCTCGGGCGGAGGCCTGGGGTCCTACGAGCAGTACTTC.

This clonotype appeared many times. The chain carries TRBV12-3 or TRBV12-4 and TRBJ2-1, with TRBD1 as a possible D gene (6 bases). Trimming cost V 3 bases and J 6 bases, with 12 bases left between them. The CDR3 has 14 residues. CDR3 amino acids: CASSLGRGGNEQFF. The CDR3 nucleotides are TGTGCCAGCAGTTTGGGCAGGGGTGGCAATGAGCAGTTCTTC.

The rearrangement joins TRBV28 to TRBJ2-1; TRBD2 matches 7 bases. CDR3 length equals 15 residues. J lost 3 bases, V lost 6 bases, and 8 bases had no gene match. CDR1 and CDR2 (germline): MDHEN, SYDVKM. CDR3 protein: CASSGAGSYYNEQFF. The CDR3 region has the DNA TGTGCCAGCAGCGGAGCGGGAAGTTACTACAATGAGCAGTTCTTC.

This clonotype was detected only a few times. The chain combines TRBV28 with TRBJ2-7; D might be TRBD2 (5 bases). V was shortened by 1 base and J by 2 bases, with 12 bases between the two germline ends. Looked up from germline, CDR1 is MDHEN and CDR2 is SYDVKM. The CDR3 sequence is 15 residues long. The chain's CDR3 is CASSLLVQRTYEQYF. In DNA form, the CDR3 reads TGTGCCAGCAGTTTATTAGTACAGCGGACCTACGAGCAGTACTTC. Combining the CDR3 with reference TRBV28 and TRBJ2-7 gives the whole variable domain DVKVTQSSRYLVKRTGEKVFLECVQDMDHENMFWYRQDPGLGLRLIYFSYDVKMKEKGDIPEGYSVSREKKERFSLILESASTNQTSMYLCASSLLVQRTYEQYFGPGTRLTVT.

This clonotype was counted at least ten times. J is TRBJ2-1 and V is TRBV28; D remains ambiguous. The CDR3 extends over 12 amino acids. With 3 bases removed from V and 5 bases from J, the gap between germline ends came to 5 bases. CDR1 is MDHEN and CDR2 is SYDVKM in the germline V gene. CDR3 bases: TGTGCCAGCAGTTTCCCAGACAATGAGCAGTTCTTC. Encoded protein: CASSFPDNEQFF.